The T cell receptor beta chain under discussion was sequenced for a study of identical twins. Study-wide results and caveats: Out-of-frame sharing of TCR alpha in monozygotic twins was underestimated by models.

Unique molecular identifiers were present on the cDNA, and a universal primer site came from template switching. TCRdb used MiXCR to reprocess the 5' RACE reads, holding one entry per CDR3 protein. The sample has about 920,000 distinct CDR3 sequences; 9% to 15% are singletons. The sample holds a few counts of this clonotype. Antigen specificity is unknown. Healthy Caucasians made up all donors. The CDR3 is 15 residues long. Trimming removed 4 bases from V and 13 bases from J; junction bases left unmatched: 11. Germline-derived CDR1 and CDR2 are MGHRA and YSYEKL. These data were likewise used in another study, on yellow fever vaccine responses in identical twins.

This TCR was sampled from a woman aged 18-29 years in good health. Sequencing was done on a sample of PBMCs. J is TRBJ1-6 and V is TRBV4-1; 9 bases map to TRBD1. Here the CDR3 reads CASSRLPRTGVPLHF. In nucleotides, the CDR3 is TGCGCCAGCAGCCGCCTCCCAAGGACAGGGGTGCCCCTCCACTTT.